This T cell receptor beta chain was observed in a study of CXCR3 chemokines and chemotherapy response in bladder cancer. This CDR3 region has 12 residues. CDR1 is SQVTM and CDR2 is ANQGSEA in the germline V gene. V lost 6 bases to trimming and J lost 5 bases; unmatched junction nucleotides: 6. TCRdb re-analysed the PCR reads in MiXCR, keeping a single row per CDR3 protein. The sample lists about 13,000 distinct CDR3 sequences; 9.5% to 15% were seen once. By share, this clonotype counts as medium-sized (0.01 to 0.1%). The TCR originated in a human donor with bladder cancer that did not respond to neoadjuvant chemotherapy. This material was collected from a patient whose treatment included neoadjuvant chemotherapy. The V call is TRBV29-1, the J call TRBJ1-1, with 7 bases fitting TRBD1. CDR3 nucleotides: TGCAGCGTGACAGGGTGGTCGACTGAAGCTTTCTTT. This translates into CSVTGWSTEAFF.